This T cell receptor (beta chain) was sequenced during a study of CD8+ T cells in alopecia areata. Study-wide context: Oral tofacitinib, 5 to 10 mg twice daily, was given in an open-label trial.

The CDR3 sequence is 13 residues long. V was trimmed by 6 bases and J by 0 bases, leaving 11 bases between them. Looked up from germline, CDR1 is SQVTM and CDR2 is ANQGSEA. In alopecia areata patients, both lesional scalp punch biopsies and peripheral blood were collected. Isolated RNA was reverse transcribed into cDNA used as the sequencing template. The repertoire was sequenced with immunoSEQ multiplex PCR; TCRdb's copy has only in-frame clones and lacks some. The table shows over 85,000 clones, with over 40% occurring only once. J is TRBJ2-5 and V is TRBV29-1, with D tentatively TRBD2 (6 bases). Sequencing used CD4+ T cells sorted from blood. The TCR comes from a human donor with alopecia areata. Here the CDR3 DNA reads TGCAGCGTGTCGGGGAGGAACCAAGAGACCCAGTACTTC. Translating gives CSVSGRNQETQYF.